Included here is one T cell receptor beta chain sequence, with context. What it binds is not known. This sample was taken from a study of response to subunit inactivated influenza vaccine. The germline V gene has CDR1 LGHDT and CDR2 YNNKEL (reference sequence). CDR3 length: 14 amino acids. With 2 bases removed from V and 0 bases from J, the gap between germline ends came to 8 bases. General observations from the study: After each seasonal influenza vaccination, few new T cells are recruited, the authors suggested.

TCRdb analysed the RT-PCR reads with MiXCR anew, one entry per CDR3 protein. Among around 490,000 distinct CDR3 sequences listed, 7.5% to 8.5% were seen once. The clonotype was recovered from a man between 50 and 69 years old who received an inactivated influenza vaccine. The chain recombines TRBV3-1 with TRBJ2-7; unclear D gene. Here the sequenced sample was PBMCs from blood, taken approximately 25 months after vaccination. CDR3 sequence reads: CASSQLLSSYEQYF. The DNA for the CDR3 is TGTGCCAGCAGCCAACTCCTGAGCTCCTACGAGCAGTACTTC.